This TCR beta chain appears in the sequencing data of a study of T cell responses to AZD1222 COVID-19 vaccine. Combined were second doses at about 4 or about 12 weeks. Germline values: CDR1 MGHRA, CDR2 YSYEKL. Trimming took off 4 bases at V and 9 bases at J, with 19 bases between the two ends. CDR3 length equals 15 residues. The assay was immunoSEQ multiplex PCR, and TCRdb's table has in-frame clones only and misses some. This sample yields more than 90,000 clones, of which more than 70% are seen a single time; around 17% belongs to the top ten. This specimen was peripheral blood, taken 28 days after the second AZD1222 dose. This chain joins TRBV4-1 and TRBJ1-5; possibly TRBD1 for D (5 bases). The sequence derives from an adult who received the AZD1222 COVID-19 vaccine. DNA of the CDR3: TGCGCCAGCAGCCCGGGGGTAGGGCAGGCCCGGCCCCAGCATTTT. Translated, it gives CASSPGVGQARPQHF.